This entry lists 23 T cell receptor beta chains sequenced from one sample in a study of technical replicates of blood from a few donors. Sequencing used immunoSEQ multiplex PCR; TCRdb keeps in-frame clones, though not all of them. The sample yields nearly 70,000 clones, approximately 90% seen once. The sequencing sample was made of PBMCs. The receptors were gathered from a human donor in good health. Some clones in this sample may be carry-over from other donors' samples.

The chain joins TRBV7-2 to TRBJ2-5; a possible D gene is TRBD2 (7 bases). With 6 bases removed from V and 4 bases from J, the gap between germline ends came to 18 bases. The CDR3 is made up of 15 amino acids. From germline, CDR1 is SGHTA and CDR2 FQGNSA. The CDR3 region has the DNA TGTGCCAGCAGACGGGACACAGGGAGGGGAGAGACCCAGTACTTC. Translation: CASRRDTGRGETQYF.

V is TRBV7-2 and J is TRBJ2-7; the D gene is possibly TRBD1 (5 bases). Germline V gene sequence: CDR1 SGHTA, CDR2 FQGNSA. CDR3 length equals 15 residues. Deletions cut 1 base from V and 3 bases from J, with 13 bases between. The CDR3 coding sequence is TGTGCCAGCAGCTTAGGAGGTCCAGGGATCTACGAGCAGTACTTC. This codes for CASSLGGPGIYEQYF.

The chain employs TRBV9 and TRBJ2-3; TRBD2 agrees at 7 bases. CDR3 length: 16 residues. The germline gives CDR1 SGDLS, CDR2 YYNGEE. The V gene end was trimmed by 0 bases and the J gene end by 6 bases; junction bases not matched to a gene: 10. CDR3 DNA sequence: TGTGCCAGCAGCGTAGATACGCGGGAGACTTGGGATACGCAGTATTTT. Protein: CASSVDTRETWDTQYF.

The chain combines TRBV2 with TRBJ1-5; the match to TRBD1 covers 7 bases. The CDR3 sequence is 15 residues long. Trimming removed 5 bases from V and 0 bases from J; junction bases left unmatched: 4. Germline values: CDR1 SNHLY, CDR2 FYNNEI. CDR3: CASSRDSHSNQPQHF. The DNA for the CDR3 is TGTGCCAGCAGTCGGGACAGCCATAGCAATCAGCCCCAGCATTTT.

This sequence joins TRBV7-9 and TRBJ1-2; TRBD1 is a possible D gene (6 bases). The CDR3 has 14 amino acids. The ends were cut back, 1 base at V and 4 bases at J, with 10 bases in the middle. Germline lookup yields CDR1 SEHNR and CDR2 FQNEAQ (reference sequence). The CDR3 coding sequence is TGTGCCAGCAGCTTAGACGCAGGGGTCTATGGCTACACCTTC. This translates into CASSLDAGVYGYTF.

J is TRBJ2-3 and V is TRBV29-1, with TRBD2 matching 9 bases. The CDR3 covers 16 residues. Trimming removed 7 bases from V and 5 bases from J; junction bases left unmatched: 16. Germline values: CDR1 SQVTM, CDR2 ANQGSEA. CDR3 DNA: TGCAGCGCCGACCTTCGCGGGGGGGACCTGAGAGATACGCAGTATTTT. This encodes CSADLRGGDLRDTQYF.

The chain uses TRBV7-9 and TRBJ2-6, with a possible D match to TRBD1 (6 bases). Trimming removed 5 bases from V and 13 bases from J, with 27 bases in between. CDR1 and CDR2 from the germline V gene are SEHNR and FQNEAQ (reference sequence). The CDR3 loop spans 17 amino acids. The CDR3 protein is CASSQMGRGRPSLVLTF. The CDR3 DNA reads as TGTGCCAGCAGCCAAATGGGCAGGGGACGCCCTTCTTTAGTCCTGACTTTC. The variable domain in full, completed from reference TRBV7-9 and TRBJ2-6, reads DTGVSQNPRHKITKRGQNVTFRCDPISEHNRLYWYRQTLGQGPEFLTYFQNEAQLEKSRLLSDRFSAERPKGSFSTLEIQRTEQGDSAMYLCASSQMGRGRPSLVLTFGAGSRLTVL.

This chain joins TRBV25-1 and TRBJ2-3; 11 nucleotides match TRBD2. The V gene's germline CDR1 is MGHDK and CDR2 SYGVNS. The CDR3 consists of 16 residues. With 1 base clipped from V and 2 bases from J, the junction kept 2 bases outside the gene matches. CDR3 amino acids: CASSEFSGGATDTQYF. DNA for the CDR3: TGTGCCAGCAGTGAATTTAGCGGGGGGGCCACAGATACGCAGTATTTT.

The genes are TRBV7-2 and TRBJ2-2; tentatively, D is TRBD2 (5 bases). Germline V CDR1 and CDR2: SGHTA, FQGNSA. Trimming took 6 bases from V and 0 from J, leaving 14 bases between them. This CDR3 comprises 16 residues. The CDR3 loop is CASRPTRPANTGELFF. CDR3 in DNA: TGTGCCAGCAGACCTACTAGGCCTGCGAACACCGGGGAGCTGTTTTTT.

In this sample, this clone turned up once. The chain joins TRBV29-1 to TRBJ2-7, with D tentatively TRBD1 (6 bases). V was cut by 4 bases and J by 3 bases, with 10 bases left in between. The V gene's germline CDR1 is SQVTM and CDR2 ANQGSEA. The CDR3 extends over 12 amino acids. The CDR3, as DNA: TGCAGCGTTGTTCAGGGGAGCTACGAGCAGTACTTC. Its protein product is CSVVQGSYEQYF.

This clone was recorded only once. This chain uses TRBV5-1 with TRBJ2-4, with 9 bases identical to TRBD1. Per the germline V gene, CDR1 is SGHRS and CDR2 is YFSETQ. The CDR3 runs 17 residues. Germline trimming cut 3 bases from V and 2 bases from J; bases unmatched to any gene: 9. CDR3 DNA: TGCGCCAGCAGCTCCAATTCCGGGACAGGGCCCAAAAACATTCAGTACTTC. It codes for CASSSNSGTGPKNIQYF. Based on the CDR3 plus reference TRBV5-1 and TRBJ2-4, the full variable domain is KAGVTQTPRYLIKTRGQQVTLSCSPISGHRSVSWYQQTPGQGLQFLFEYFSETQRNKGNFPGRFSGRQFSNSRSEMNVSTLELGDSALYLCASSSNSGTGPKNIQYFGAGTRLSVL.

The chain recombines TRBV4-1 with TRBJ2-2; TRBD2 matches at 13 bases. V shed 3 bases and J 4 bases; nucleotides not matched to a gene: 5. Germline V lookup: CDR1 MGHRA, CDR2 YSYEKL. This CDR3 has 17 residues. The CDR3 DNA sequence: TGCGCCAGCAGCCACGCTACTAGCGGGAGGGGCACCGGGGAGCTGTTTTTT. Its translation: CASSHATSGRGTGELFF.

The V call is TRBV4-1, the J call TRBJ2-6; 8 nucleotides match TRBD1. V was clipped by 0 bases and J by 0 bases; unmatched bases: 7. Per the germline V gene, CDR1 is MGHRA and CDR2 is YSYEKL. The CDR3 runs to 19 residues. CDR3 DNA sequence: TGCGCCAGCAGCCAAGATCCGGACAGGGTTCTCTCTGGGGCCAACGTCCTGACTTTC. The encoded protein is CASSQDPDRVLSGANVLTF.

The V gene is TRBV5-1, the J gene TRBJ2-7, with D tentatively TRBD1 (5 bases). CDR3 size: 14 residues. V gave up 0 bases and J gave up 7 bases, with 14 bases separating them. CDR1 SGHRS and CDR2 YFSETQ come from the germline V gene. CDR3 nucleotides: TGCGCCAGCAGCTTGGGCAGGGCTTCACAGGAGCAGTACTTC. This encodes CASSLGRASQEQYF. The variable domain in full, with the rest retrieved from reference TRBV5-1 and TRBJ2-7, is KAGVTQTPRYLIKTRGQQVTLSCSPISGHRSVSWYQQTPGQGLQFLFEYFSETQRNKGNFPGRFSGRQFSNSRSEMNVSTLELGDSALYLCASSLGRASQEQYFGPGTRLTVT.

The V call is TRBV15, the J call TRBJ2-7, with TRBD2 matching over 12 bases. CDR1 and CDR2 (germline): LNHNV, YYDKDF (reference sequence). With V trimmed by 0 bases and J by 4 bases, 22 bases remained unmatched. The CDR3 runs 22 residues. The chain's CDR3 is CATSRDHRLPHRLAGDGYEQYF. Written as DNA, the CDR3 is TGTGCCACCAGCAGAGACCATCGCCTTCCCCACAGACTAGCGGGAGACGGGTACGAGCAGTACTTC. Drawing the rest from reference TRBV15 and TRBJ2-7, the complete variable domain is DAMVIQNPRYQVTQFGKPVTLSCSQTLNHNVMYWYQQKSSQAPKLLFHYYDKDFNNEADTPDNFQSRRPNTSFCFLDIRSPGLGDTAMYLCATSRDHRLPHRLAGDGYEQYFGPGTRLTVT.

The chain links TRBV28 to TRBJ1-2; D might be TRBD1 (6 bases). The length of the CDR3 is 13 residues. Germline V CDR1 and CDR2: MDHEN, SYDVKM. Trimming pared 3 bases from V and 8 bases from J, leaving 13 bases between. The CDR3 here is CASSFRAGEGYTF. The CDR3 bases are TGTGCCAGCAGTTTCAGGGCAGGGGAAGGCTACACCTTC.

This clone was recorded once. The chain carries TRBV12-5 and TRBJ1-6; the match to TRBD1 covers 7 bases. Trimming took 6 bases from V and 11 from J; bases not matched to a gene: 7. CDR3 length equals 13 residues. CDR1 LGHNT and CDR2 FRNRAP come from the germline V gene. CDR3 region: CASGPDRPPPLHF. CDR3 DNA: TGTGCTAGTGGGCCGGACAGGCCGCCACCCCTCCACTTT. The variable domain in full, with the rest retrieved from reference TRBV12-5 and TRBJ1-6, is DARVTQTPRHKVTEMGQEVTMRCQPILGHNTVFWYRQTMMQGLELLAYFRNRAPLDDSGMPKDRFSAEMPDATLATLKIQPSEPRDSAVYFCASGPDRPPPLHFGNGTRLTVT.

The J gene is TRBJ2-7, the V gene TRBV10-1; tentatively, D is TRBD2 (6 bases). CDR1 and CDR2 (germline): WNHNN, SYGVQD (reference sequence). Trimming took off 3 bases at V and 0 bases at J, with 12 bases between the two ends. The CDR3 spans 15 residues. This CDR3 is CASSEGGVSSYEQYF. As DNA, the CDR3 is TGCGCCAGCAGTGAAGGCGGGGTCAGCTCCTACGAGCAGTACTTC.

The chain has TRBV6-6 and TRBJ1-6, with TRBD1 matching over 10 bases. Trimming cost V 2 bases and J 11 bases; bases outside gene matches: 3. The length of the CDR3 is 14 residues. The germline CDR1 and CDR2 sequences are MNHNY and SVGAGI (reference sequence). The CDR3 region is CASSYRTGGTPLHF. CDR3 coding DNA: TGTGCCAGCAGTTACCGGACAGGGGGGACACCCCTCCACTTT.

The chain uses TRBV19 and TRBJ2-5; 11 bases fit TRBD2. Germline values: CDR1 LNHDA, CDR2 SQIVND (reference sequence). The CDR3 runs 17 residues. The V gene end was trimmed by 7 bases and the J gene end by 4 bases; junction bases not matched to a gene: 14. The DNA of the CDR3 is TGTGCCAGTACCCTAAGGGGAGCTAGCGGGAGGTCAGAGACCCAGTACTTC. It yields the protein CASTLRGASGRSETQYF.

The rearrangement links TRBV6-6 to TRBJ1-1; D possibly corresponds to TRBD1 (5 bases). Germline values: CDR1 MNHNY, CDR2 SVGAGI (reference sequence). The CDR3 has 14 amino acids. V lost 0 bases and J 7 bases, leaving 12 bases between the germline ends. The CDR3 DNA reads as TGTGCCAGCAGTTACTCCCTGAGGGGACTTGAAGCTTTCTTT. Protein: CASSYSLRGLEAFF.

The chain links TRBV5-1 to TRBJ1-5, with D uncertain. The CDR3 extends over 14 amino acids. Germline lookup yields CDR1 SGHRS and CDR2 YFSETQ. V lost 1 base to trimming and J lost 2 bases, with 7 bases between them. The DNA of the CDR3 is TGCGCCAGCAGCTTGTATCCGGGCAATCAGCCCCAGCATTTT. Protein sequence: CASSLYPGNQPQHF.

The DNA for the CDR3 is TGTGCCACCACACGGAACACTGAAGCTTTCTTT. It encodes CATTRNTEAFF. This rearrangement joins TRBV6-5 to TRBJ1-1, with D unclear. The CDR3 consists of 11 residues. Germline CDR1 MNHEY, CDR2 SVGAGI. V was cut by 10 bases and J by 1 base, with 7 bases left in between.